Only a few counts were recorded for the clone carrying this TCR beta chain. CDR1 is LNHDA and CDR2 is SQIVND in the germline V gene (reference sequence). The CDR3 sequence is 18 residues long. Trimming removed 3 bases at V and 3 bases at J, with 21 bases between. The data were taken from a study of early T cells in non-severe SARS-CoV-2 infection. A single record per CDR3 protein comes from TCRdb applying MiXCR to the 5' RACE reads. The sample shows about 99,000 distinct CDR3 sequences, roughly 15% of them seen only once. The source of this sequence is an adult who was a healthcare worker with PCR-confirmed SARS-CoV-2 infection or an uninfected control (not recorded which). V gene TRBV19 combines with J gene TRBJ1-5; D remains unclear. Sequences were obtained from whole blood. CDR3 DNA: TGTGCCAGTAGTATTACGCCGGCCCAAGCCGGAATCAATCAGCCCCAGCATTTT. Encoded protein: CASSITPAQAGINQPQHF.